One sample yielded the 13 T cell receptor beta chains listed below, sequenced in a study of cytomegalovirus exposure and HLA in healthy donors. Use of 60 Vbeta and 13 Jbeta primers characterized the PCR. Data came from immunoSEQ multiplex PCR; TCRdb stores just in-frame clones and leaves some out. This sample has some 180,000 clones, with about three quarters found just once. Sequencing was carried out using PBMCs. The receptors derive from a young man in good health and CMV-seronegative.

The chain is built from TRBV6-5 and TRBJ2-1; the D gene is possibly TRBD2 (5 bases). This CDR3 has 15 amino acids. V was pared by 8 bases and J by 1 base, with 15 bases between. Germline CDR1 and CDR2: MNHEY and SVGAGI. This CDR3 reads CASGVIAQSYNEQFF. Written as DNA, the CDR3 is TGTGCCAGCGGTGTGATAGCGCAATCCTACAATGAGCAGTTCTTC.

The J gene is TRBJ2-7, the V gene TRBV30, with D maybe TRBD2 (6 bases). This CDR3 contains 14 residues. Germline loops: CDR1 GTSNPN, CDR2 SVGIG (reference sequence). V lost 1 base and J 11 bases, leaving 21 bases between the germline ends. CDR3 in amino acids: CAWSAGDAGPKKYF. As DNA, the CDR3 is TGTGCCTGGAGTGCGGGGGACGCAGGGCCAAAGAAGTACTTC.

The chain couples TRBV14 to TRBJ2-7; no firm D call. Trimming removed 5 bases from V and 2 bases from J, with 13 bases in between. Germline CDR1 is SGHDN and CDR2 is FVKESK. The CDR3 totals 14 residues. The CDR3 sequence: CASSSRLSAYEQYF. CDR3 nucleotide sequence: TGTGCCAGCAGCAGCAGGTTGTCGGCCTACGAGCAGTACTTC.

V gene TRBV4-2 combines with J gene TRBJ2-5; TRBD2 aligns across 9 bases. The CDR3 contains 16 residues. Per germline, CDR1 LGHNA and CDR2 YNFKEQ. V lost 1 base to trimming and J lost 2 bases; unmatched junction nucleotides: 5. CDR3 protein: CASSQAGTSLQETQYF. The CDR3 region has the DNA TGTGCCAGCAGCCAAGCCGGGACTAGCTTACAAGAGACCCAGTACTTC.

This chain joins TRBV6-5 and TRBJ1-1, with TRBD1 as a possible D gene (6 bases). CDR3 size: 15 residues. The germline gives CDR1 MNHEY, CDR2 SVGAGI. The V end was cut by 6 bases, the J end by 4 bases, with 18 bases between. The CDR3 reads CASSRDRSHGTEAFF. The DNA of the CDR3 is TGTGCCAGCAGCCGTGACAGGTCTCACGGCACTGAAGCTTTCTTT.

V is TRBV5-4 and J is TRBJ2-4; 11 bases are shared with TRBD1. Unmatched junction bases numbered 15, after V lost 3 bases and J lost 1 base. The CDR3 spans 20 residues. From germline, CDR1 is SGHNT and CDR2 YYREEE (reference sequence). The CDR3 reads CASSWWTGGLWGQAKNIQYF. Written as DNA, the CDR3 is TGTGCCAGCAGCTGGTGGACAGGGGGCTTATGGGGGCAGGCCAAAAACATTCAGTACTTC.

The chain carries TRBV7-9 and TRBJ2-7, with 10 bases identical to TRBD1. Germline V gene data show CDR1 as SEHNR and CDR2 as FQNEAQ (reference sequence). V was pared by 7 bases and J by 6 bases, with 9 bases of the junction left unmatched. The CDR3 is 14 amino acids. DNA of the CDR3: TGTGCCAGCAACCCCGGGACAGGGGTAGGCGAGCAGTACTTC. Protein: CASNPGTGVGEQYF.

The chain uses TRBV7-8 and TRBJ2-2; 11 nucleotides match TRBD2. The germline CDR1 and CDR2 sequences are SGHVS and FQNEAQ. The CDR3 spans 17 residues. The V and J ends lost 5 bases and 4 bases, in that order; junction bases with no gene match: 9. The CDR3 nucleotides are TGTGCCAGCAGCAACCATGGACTAGCGGGTAGCACCGGGGAGCTGTTTTTT. It translates to CASSNHGLAGSTGELFF.

The chain combines TRBV21-1 with TRBJ1-5. TRBV21-1 represents a pseudogene. The CDR3 consists of 14 residues. CDR3 nucleotides: TGTGCCAGCAGCAAGGAGGGTCGGAATCAGCCCCAGCATTTT. The encoded protein is CASSKEGRNQPQHF.

The chain employs TRBV19 and TRBJ1-2, with D possibly matching TRBD1 (6 bases). The CDR3 has 13 residues. The germline gives CDR1 LNHDA, CDR2 SQIVND (reference sequence). V was cut by 3 bases and J by 8 bases, with 13 bases left in between. The CDR3 reads CASSMSGGGGYTF. For the CDR3, the DNA is TGTGCCAGTAGTATGTCGGGGGGCGGGGGCTACACCTTC.

This rearrangement joins TRBV4-1 to TRBJ1-4; possible D gene TRBD1, 5 bases. V lost 3 bases and J 0 bases, leaving 14 bases between the germline ends. The CDR3 spans 17 residues. Germline lookup yields CDR1 MGHRA and CDR2 YSYEKL. CDR3 DNA: TGCGCCAGCAGCCACGCAGGACATCATGCAACTAATGAAAAACTGTTTTTT. This codes for CASSHAGHHATNEKLFF.

Worth noting for this clone: The sample contains more than one DNA sequence encoding this CDR3. This chain uses TRBV7-9 with TRBJ1-1; the D gene is possibly TRBD1 (5 bases). Germline V lookup: CDR1 SEHNR, CDR2 FQNEAQ (reference sequence). This CDR3 region has 11 residues. V lost 6 bases and J lost 5, with 7 bases in between. CDR3 DNA: TGTGCCAGCAGTAGGGGTACTGAAGCTTTCTTT. It encodes CASSRGTEAFF.

This clone came up a few times. V gene TRBV11-2 combines with J gene TRBJ2-5, with 8 nucleotides matching TRBD1. Germline CDR1 and CDR2: SGHAT and FQNNGV. CDR3 size: 14 residues. The J segment lost 4 bases and the V segment lost 4 bases, leaving 5 bases of the junction unmatched. Here the CDR3 reads CASSSGQGRETQYF. DNA for the CDR3: TGTGCCAGCAGCTCCGGACAGGGTAGAGAGACCCAGTACTTC.